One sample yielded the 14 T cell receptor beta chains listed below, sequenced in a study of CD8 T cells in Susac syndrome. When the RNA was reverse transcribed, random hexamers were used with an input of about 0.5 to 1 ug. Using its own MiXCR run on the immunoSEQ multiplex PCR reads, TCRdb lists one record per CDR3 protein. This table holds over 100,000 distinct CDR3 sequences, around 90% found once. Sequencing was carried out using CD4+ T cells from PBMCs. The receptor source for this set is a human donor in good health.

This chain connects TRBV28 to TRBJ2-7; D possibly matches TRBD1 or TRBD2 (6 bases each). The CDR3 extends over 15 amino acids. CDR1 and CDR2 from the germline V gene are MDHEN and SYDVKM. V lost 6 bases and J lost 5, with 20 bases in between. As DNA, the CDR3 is TGTGCCAGCAGCTTAGTGAGGGGGGTCCCCCACGAGCAGTACTTC. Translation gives CASSLVRGVPHEQYF.

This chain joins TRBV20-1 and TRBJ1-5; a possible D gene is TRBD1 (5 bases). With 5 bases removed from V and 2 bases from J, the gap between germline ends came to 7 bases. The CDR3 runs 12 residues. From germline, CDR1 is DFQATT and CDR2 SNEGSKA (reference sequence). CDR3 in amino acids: CSARGGNQPQHF. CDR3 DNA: TGCAGTGCTCGAGGGGGCAATCAGCCCCAGCATTTT.

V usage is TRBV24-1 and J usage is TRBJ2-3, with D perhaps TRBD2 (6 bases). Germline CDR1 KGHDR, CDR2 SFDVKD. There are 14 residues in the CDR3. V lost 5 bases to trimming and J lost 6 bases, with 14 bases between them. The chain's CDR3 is CATSATGTFDTQYF. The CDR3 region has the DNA TGTGCCACCAGTGCCACCGGGACTTTTGATACGCAGTATTTT.

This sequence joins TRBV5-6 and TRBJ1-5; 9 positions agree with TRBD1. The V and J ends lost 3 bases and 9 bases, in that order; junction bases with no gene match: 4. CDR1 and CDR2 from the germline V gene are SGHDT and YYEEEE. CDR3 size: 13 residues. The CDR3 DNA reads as TGTGCCAGCAGCTGGACAGGGGACGGGCCCCAGCATTTT. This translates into CASSWTGDGPQHF.

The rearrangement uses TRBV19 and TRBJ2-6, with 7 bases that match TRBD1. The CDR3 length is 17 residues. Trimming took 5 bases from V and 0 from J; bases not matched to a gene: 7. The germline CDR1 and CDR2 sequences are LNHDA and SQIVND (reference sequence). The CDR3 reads CASSPGTAPSGANVLTF. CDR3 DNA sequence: TGTGCCAGTAGTCCCGGGACAGCACCCTCTGGGGCCAACGTCCTGACTTTC.

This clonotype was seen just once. CDR3 sequence (DNA): TGTGCCAGCAGCACGGGTCCAGGGGACGAGCAGTACTTC. This sequence encodes CASSTGPGDEQYF. This chain joins TRBV13 and TRBJ2-7, with a weak D call TRBD1 (6 bases). Germline V gene data show CDR1 as PRHDT and CDR2 as FYEKMQ (reference sequence). Trimming took off 5 bases at V and 5 bases at J, with 13 bases between the two ends. The CDR3 loop spans 13 amino acids.

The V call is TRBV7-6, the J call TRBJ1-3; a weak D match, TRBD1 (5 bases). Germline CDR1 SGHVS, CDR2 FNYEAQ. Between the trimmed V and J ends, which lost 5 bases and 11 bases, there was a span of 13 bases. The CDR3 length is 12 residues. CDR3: CASSPERGSIYF. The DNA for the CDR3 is TGTGCCAGCAGCCCTGAGAGGGGCTCCATATATTTT.

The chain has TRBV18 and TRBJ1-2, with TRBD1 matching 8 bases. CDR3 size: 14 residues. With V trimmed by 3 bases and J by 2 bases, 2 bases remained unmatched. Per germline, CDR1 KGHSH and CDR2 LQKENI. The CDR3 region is CASSPAGGNYGYTF. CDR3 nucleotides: TGTGCCAGCTCACCTGCAGGGGGCAACTATGGCTACACCTTC. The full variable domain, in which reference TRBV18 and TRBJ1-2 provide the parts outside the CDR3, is NAGVMQNPRHLVRRRGQEARLRCSPMKGHSHVYWYRQLPEEGLKFMVYLQKENIIDESGMPKERFSAEFPKEGPSILRIQQVVRGDSAAYFCASSPAGGNYGYTFGSGTRLTVV.

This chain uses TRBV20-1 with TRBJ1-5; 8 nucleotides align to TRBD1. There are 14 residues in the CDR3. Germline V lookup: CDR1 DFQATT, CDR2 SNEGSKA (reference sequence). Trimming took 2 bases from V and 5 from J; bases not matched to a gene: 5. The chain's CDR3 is CSARPDRVDQPQHF. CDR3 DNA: TGCAGTGCTAGACCGGACAGGGTGGATCAGCCCCAGCATTTT.

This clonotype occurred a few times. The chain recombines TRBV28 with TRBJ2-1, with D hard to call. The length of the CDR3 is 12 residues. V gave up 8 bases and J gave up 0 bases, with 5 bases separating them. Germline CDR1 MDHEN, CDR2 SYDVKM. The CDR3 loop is CASGSSYNEQFF. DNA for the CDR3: TGTGCCAGCGGCAGCTCCTACAATGAGCAGTTCTTC. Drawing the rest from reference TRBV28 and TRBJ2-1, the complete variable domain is DVKVTQSSRYLVKRTGEKVFLECVQDMDHENMFWYRQDPGLGLRLIYFSYDVKMKEKGDIPEGYSVSREKKERFSLILESASTNQTSMYLCASGSSYNEQFFGPGTRLTVL.

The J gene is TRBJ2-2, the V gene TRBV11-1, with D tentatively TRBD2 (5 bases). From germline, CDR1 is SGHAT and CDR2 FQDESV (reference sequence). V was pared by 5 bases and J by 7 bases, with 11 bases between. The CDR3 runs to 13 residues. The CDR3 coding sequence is TGTGCCAGCAGCCCCCCGGGGTTCGGGGAGCTGTTTTTT. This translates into CASSPPGFGELFF.

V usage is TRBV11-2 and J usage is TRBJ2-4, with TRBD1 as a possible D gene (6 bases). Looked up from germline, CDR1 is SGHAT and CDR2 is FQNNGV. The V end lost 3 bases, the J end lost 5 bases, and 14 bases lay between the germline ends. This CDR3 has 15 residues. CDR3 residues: CASSFPTGRENIQYF. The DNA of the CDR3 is TGTGCCAGCAGCTTCCCGACAGGCCGAGAAAACATTCAGTACTTC.

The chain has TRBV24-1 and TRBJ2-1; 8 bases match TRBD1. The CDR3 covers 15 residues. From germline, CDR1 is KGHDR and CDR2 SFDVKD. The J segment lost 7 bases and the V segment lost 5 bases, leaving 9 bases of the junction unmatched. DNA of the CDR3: TGTGCCACCAGTGCTGGGCAGGGGGCATCGAATGAGCAGTTCTTC. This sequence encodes CATSAGQGASNEQFF.

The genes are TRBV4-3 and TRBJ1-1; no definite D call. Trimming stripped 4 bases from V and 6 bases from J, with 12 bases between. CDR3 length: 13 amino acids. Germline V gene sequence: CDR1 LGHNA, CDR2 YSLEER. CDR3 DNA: TGCGCCAGCAGCCTTGAGGCTTCCGCTGAAGCTTTCTTT. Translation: CASSLEASAEAFF.